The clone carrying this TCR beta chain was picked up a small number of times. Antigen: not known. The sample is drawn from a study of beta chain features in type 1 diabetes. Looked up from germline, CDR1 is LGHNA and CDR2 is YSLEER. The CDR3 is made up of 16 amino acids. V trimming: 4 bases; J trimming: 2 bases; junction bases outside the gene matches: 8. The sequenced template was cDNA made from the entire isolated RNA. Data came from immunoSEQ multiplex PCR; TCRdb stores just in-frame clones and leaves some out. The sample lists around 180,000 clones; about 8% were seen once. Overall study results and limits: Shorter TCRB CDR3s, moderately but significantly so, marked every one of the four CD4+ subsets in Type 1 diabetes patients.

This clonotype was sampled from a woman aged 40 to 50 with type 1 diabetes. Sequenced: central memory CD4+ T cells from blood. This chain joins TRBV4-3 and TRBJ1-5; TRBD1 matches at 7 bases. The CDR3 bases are TGCGCCAGCAGCCCAGATCTTGACAGGGGCAATCAGCCCCAGCATTTT. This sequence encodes CASSPDLDRGNQPQHF.